The 23 T cell receptor beta chains reported below all come from one sample, sequenced in a study of cytomegalovirus exposure and HLA in healthy donors. PCR involved 60 Vbeta and 13 Jbeta primers. Only in-frame clones appear in the TCRdb table, and some are missing; sequencing was by immunoSEQ multiplex PCR. The table records more than 85,000 clones, 76% of them present only once. Input material: PBMCs. Source of these receptors: a woman aged 50 to 65 in good health and CMV-seropositive.

The V call is TRBV5-6, the J call TRBJ1-1, with D tentatively TRBD1 (5 bases). Per the germline V gene, CDR1 is SGHDT and CDR2 is YYEEEE. CDR3 length: 14 residues. The germline V and J ends were trimmed by 6 bases and 5 bases, with 17 bases remaining between them. CDR3 DNA sequence: TGTGCCAGCAACCTCGACCCCGGGGGAACTGAAGCTTTCTTT. Its translation is CASNLDPGGTEAFF.

The chain is built from TRBV4-1 and TRBJ2-7; 7 positions agree with TRBD2. From germline, CDR1 is MGHRA and CDR2 YSYEKL. Trimming removed 0 bases from V and 0 bases from J; junction bases left unmatched: 5. This CDR3 region has 16 residues. The CDR3 protein is CASSQDWEGLSYEQYF. The CDR3 DNA follows: TGCGCCAGCAGCCAAGATTGGGAGGGACTCTCCTACGAGCAGTACTTC.

This chain links TRBV9 with TRBJ2-7; D is perhaps TRBD1 (6 bases). From germline, CDR1 is SGDLS and CDR2 YYNGEE. V lost 5 bases to trimming and J lost 0 bases, with 15 bases between them. There are 15 residues in the CDR3. The DNA of the CDR3 is TGTGCCAGCAGAGGGGGTCCACAAGACTCCTACGAGCAGTACTTC. As protein: CASRGGPQDSYEQYF.

J is TRBJ1-1 and V is TRBV2; 8 bases are shared with TRBD1. V lost 6 bases, J lost 5 bases, and 5 bases stayed unmatched. The V gene's germline CDR1 is SNHLY and CDR2 FYNNEI. The length of the CDR3 is 13 residues. The CDR3 reads CASSRGRRTEAFF. The CDR3 bases are TGTGCCAGCAGCAGGGGGCGCCGGACTGAAGCTTTCTTT. The full variable domain, in which reference TRBV2 and TRBJ1-1 provide the parts outside the CDR3, is EPEVTQTPSHQVTQMGQEVILRCVPISNHLYFYWYRQILGQKVEFLVSFYNNEISEKSEIFDDQFSVERPDGSNFTLKIRSTKLEDSAMYFCASSRGRRTEAFFGQGTRLTVV.

The V call is TRBV5-6, the J call TRBJ2-4; 8 bases are a match to TRBD1. Trimming cost V 0 bases and J 7 bases; bases outside gene matches: 9. Germline assignment: CDR1 SGHDT and CDR2 YYEEEE. This CDR3 has 16 amino acids. The CDR3 region has the DNA TGTGCCAGCAGCTTGGATCAGGGGGCTATAAGTAACATTCAGTACTTC. Amino acids: CASSLDQGAISNIQYF.

The chain links TRBV29-1 to TRBJ2-3; 9 positions agree with TRBD1. Germline loops: CDR1 SQVTM, CDR2 ANQGSEA. The CDR3 sequence is 14 residues long. The junction had 7 bases not matched to a gene; V was cut back by 6 bases and J by 3 bases. Here the CDR3 reads CSVHRQGETDTQYF. CDR3 coding DNA: TGCAGCGTCCACAGACAGGGGGAAACAGATACGCAGTATTTT.

This sequence joins TRBV15 and TRBJ2-3, with 15 bases identical to TRBD2. CDR3 length: 15 amino acids. Germline V gives CDR1 LNHNV, CDR2 YYDKDF (reference sequence). V gave up 3 bases and J gave up 9 bases; unmatched junction bases: 4. The DNA for the CDR3 is TGTGCCACCAGCAGCCGGACTAGCGGGGGGGGGACGCAGTATTTT. This gives the protein CATSSRTSGGGTQYF.

The CDR3: CASSLTGGGGTDTQYF. CDR3 DNA sequence: TGTGCCAGCAGCTTAACTGGGGGAGGGGGCACAGATACGCAGTATTTT. This chain uses TRBV11-2 with TRBJ2-3; 7 bases align to TRBD2. Losses at the gene ends were 2 bases for V and 1 base for J; bases not matched to a gene: 6. Germline CDR1 reads SGHAT; CDR2 reads FQNNGV. This CDR3 spans 16 amino acids.

The rearrangement links TRBV7-8 to TRBJ2-1; TRBD2 matches 8 bases. The CDR3 sequence is 15 residues long. Germline V gives CDR1 SGHVS, CDR2 FQNEAQ. The ends lost 7 bases at V and 5 bases at J; junction bases unmatched: 10. Written as DNA, the CDR3 is TGTGCCAGCAACCTTCACCGGGGGGGGGACAATGAGCAGTTCTTC. Translated: CASNLHRGGDNEQFF.

V and J are TRBV2 and TRBJ1-4; 7 positions agree with TRBD1. This CDR3 is built from 14 residues. The junction had 4 bases not matched to a gene; V was cut back by 1 base and J by 8 bases. In germline, CDR1 is SNHLY, CDR2 FYNNEI. Here the CDR3 reads CASSEVGGPEKLFF. The CDR3 DNA reads as TGTGCCAGCAGTGAAGTAGGGGGCCCCGAAAAACTGTTTTTT.

This clone was seen only a few times. The chain combines TRBV2 with TRBJ2-5; a weak D match, TRBD2 (6 bases). The V end was cut by 6 bases, the J end by 4 bases, with 15 bases between. The germline CDR1 and CDR2 sequences are SNHLY and FYNNEI. The CDR3 is 14 residues long. This CDR3 is CASRDRGRGETQYF. The CDR3 nucleotides read TGTGCCAGCAGAGATCGGGGGAGAGGAGAGACCCAGTACTTC.

A single count supports this clone. The chain links TRBV5-1 to TRBJ2-7, with a tentative D call TRBD1 (7 bases). The CDR3 runs 17 residues. Germline V gives CDR1 SGHRS, CDR2 YFSETQ. V gave up 2 bases and J gave up 5 bases, with 23 bases separating them. Here the CDR3 reads CASSLPPTGRSADEQYF. The DNA for the CDR3 is TGCGCCAGCAGCTTACCACCGACAGGGAGGTCAGCTGACGAGCAGTACTTC. The complete variable domain, with remaining parts taken from reference TRBV5-1 and TRBJ2-7, reads KAGVTQTPRYLIKTRGQQVTLSCSPISGHRSVSWYQQTPGQGLQFLFEYFSETQRNKGNFPGRFSGRQFSNSRSEMNVSTLELGDSALYLCASSLPPTGRSADEQYFGPGTRLTVT.

Many counts were recorded for this clone. The chain employs TRBV5-1 and TRBJ2-3, with D maybe TRBD2 (6 bases). V was pared by 4 bases and J by 2 bases, with 14 bases between. Germline CDR1 is SGHRS and CDR2 is YFSETQ. The CDR3 length is 15 residues. The CDR3 DNA reads as TGCGCCAGCAGCCGGAGGGTGGCCCCCACAGATACGCAGTATTTT. Its protein is CASSRRVAPTDTQYF.

The chain is built from TRBV5-1 and TRBJ2-7; weak D call: TRBD2 (6 bases). Germline V gene lookup returns CDR1 SGHRS and CDR2 YFSETQ. V dropped 2 bases and J dropped 6 bases, with 15 bases sitting between them. The CDR3 consists of 14 residues. CDR3 loop: CASSFGGTQGEQYF. The CDR3 DNA follows: TGCGCCAGCAGCTTTGGGGGGACCCAAGGCGAGCAGTACTTC.

The chain is built from TRBV4-3 and TRBJ2-1, with 15 bases lining up with TRBD2. This CDR3 region has 21 residues. The ends lost 2 bases at V and 8 bases at J; junction bases unmatched: 19. Germline assignment: CDR1 LGHNA and CDR2 YSLEER. The CDR3 spells CASSQHYAGIGLAGGVDEQFF. The CDR3 DNA is TGCGCCAGCAGCCAACATTACGCCGGGATAGGACTAGCGGGGGGGGTGGATGAGCAGTTCTTC.

This clone came up a few times. The genes are TRBV7-6 and TRBJ2-2, with D tentatively TRBD1 (6 bases). The CDR3 extends over 15 amino acids. Between the trimmed V and J ends, which lost 0 bases and 5 bases, there was a span of 10 bases. Germline V gene data show CDR1 as SGHVS and CDR2 as FNYEAQ. The CDR3 is CASSLAGTPTGELFF. The CDR3 DNA sequence: TGTGCCAGCAGCTTAGCCGGGACACCGACCGGGGAGCTGTTTTTT.

The V and J genes are TRBV7-6 and TRBJ1-2, with 7 bases fitting TRBD1. The CDR3 loop spans 13 amino acids. The J segment lost 4 bases and the V segment lost 4 bases, leaving 3 bases of the junction unmatched. The germline V gene encodes CDR1 SGHVS and CDR2 FNYEAQ. The CDR3 sequence: CASSSQGSYGYTF. The CDR3 DNA follows: TGTGCCAGCAGCTCACAGGGGAGCTATGGCTACACCTTC. Using reference TRBV7-6 and TRBJ1-2 for the parts outside the CDR3, the full variable domain is GAGVSQSPRYKVTKRGQDVALRCDPISGHVSLYWYRQALGQGPEFLTYFNYEAQQDKSGLPNDRFSAERPEGSISTLTIQRTEQRDSAMYRCASSSQGSYGYTFGSGTRLTVV.

The chain employs TRBV27 and TRBJ2-1, with TRBD1 as a possible D gene (5 bases). Trimming cost V 3 bases and J 0 bases, with 9 bases left between them. The CDR3 is made up of 15 amino acids. Germline V lookup: CDR1 MNHEY, CDR2 SMNVEV (reference sequence). The CDR3 region is CASSFYRSSYNEQFF. In DNA, the CDR3 is TGTGCCAGCAGTTTCTACAGGAGCTCCTACAATGAGCAGTTCTTC.

This clone was found once. The chain employs TRBV5-6 and TRBJ1-2; D perhaps matches TRBD1 (5 bases). There are 17 residues in the CDR3. Trimming pared 2 bases from V and 4 bases from J, leaving 21 bases between. Germline CDR1 SGHDT, CDR2 YYEEEE. The DNA for the CDR3 is TGTGCCAGCAGCTTATGGGTGCTCACAGGTCCCCTCTATGGCTACACCTTC. Encoded protein: CASSLWVLTGPLYGYTF. Combining the CDR3 with reference TRBV5-6 and TRBJ1-2 gives the whole variable domain DAGVTQSPTHLIKTRGQQVTLRCSPKSGHDTVSWYQQALGQGPQFIFQYYEEEERQRGNFPDRFSGHQFPNYSSELNVNALLLGDSALYLCASSLWVLTGPLYGYTFGSGTRLTVV.

The J gene is TRBJ1-2, the V gene TRBV14; D not certain. CDR3 length: 13 residues. V gave up 3 bases and J gave up 4 bases, with 9 bases separating them. Germline lookup yields CDR1 SGHDN and CDR2 FVKESK. The CDR3 DNA is TGTGCCAGCAGCCAGGGCAGCATCTATGGCTACACCTTC. As protein: CASSQGSIYGYTF.

The V and J genes are TRBV29-1 and TRBJ2-3; 8 bases agree with TRBD2. With 6 bases clipped from V and 6 bases from J, the junction kept 14 bases outside the gene matches. CDR1 is SQVTM, CDR2 ANQGSEA, per germline. This CDR3 is 15 amino acids long. For the CDR3, the DNA is TGCAGCGTCCCCAGTCCAGCGGGGGAGGTGGATACGCAGTATTTT. It translates to CSVPSPAGEVDTQYF.

The rearrangement uses TRBV27 and TRBJ1-3; TRBD1 is a possible D gene (5 bases). The CDR3 sequence is 15 residues long. V was clipped by 5 bases and J by 4 bases, with 15 bases between them. Germline-derived CDR1 and CDR2 are MNHEY and SMNVEV (reference sequence). CDR3 nucleotides: TGTGCCAGCAGTCCCCTCGGGGGTAACGGAAACACCATATATTTT. Its translation: CASSPLGGNGNTIYF.

The chain has TRBV2 and TRBJ2-1; D not certain. The CDR3 length is 11 residues. V was clipped by 1 base and J by 13 bases, with 8 bases between them. The germline CDR1 and CDR2 sequences are SNHLY and FYNNEI. The CDR3 region is CASSEGARQFF. The DNA for the CDR3 is TGTGCCAGCAGTGAAGGAGCGCGTCAGTTCTTC.